A selection of T cell receptor beta chains follows, all from one sample in a study of PD-1 blockade in classical Hodgkin lymphoma. Assay: immunoSEQ multiplex PCR; the TCRdb copy retains only in-frame clones and omits some. The sample lists roughly 30,000 clones, roughly 80% occurring once. Sequenced here: CD4+ T cells from blood, sampled before the fourth cycle of nivolumab. The receptors stem from a human donor with classical Hodgkin lymphoma. Both conserved end residues are part of each CDR3. Fields, in order: V gene, clone size, D gene, J gene, CDR3 protein, CDR3 DNA. A D gene is named only where the DNA matches it firmly. A clone size is listed for some rows: how often the clone was seen (once, few, many), or a class if it is expanded.

V: TRBV6-5; size: NA; D: NA; J: TRBJ2-7; CDR3: CASSPGITNTYEQYF; DNA: TGTGCCAGCAGTCCCGGGATTACGAACACCTACGAGCAGTACTTC
V: TRBV5-1; size: NA; D: NA; J: TRBJ2-3; CDR3: CASSLPTGPERDTQYF; DNA: TGCGCCAGCAGCTTGCCAACAGGGCCCGAACGGGATACGCAGTATTTT
V: TRBV30; size: NA; D: NA; J: TRBJ1-1; CDR3: CAWKREGGAFF; DNA: TGTGCCTGGAAAAGGGAAGGAGGAGCTTTCTTT
V: TRBV6-5; size: NA; D: NA; J: TRBJ1-4; CDR3: CARPFRSRVNEKLFF; DNA: TGTGCCAGACCTTTCAGGAGCAGGGTTAATGAAAAACTGTTTTTT
V: TRBV19; size: NA; D: TRBD1; J: TRBJ1-2; CDR3: CASSISRQGGYTF; DNA: TGTGCCAGTAGCATTTCCCGACAGGGGGGCTACACCTTC
V: TRBV18; size: NA; D: NA; J: TRBJ1-1; CDR3: CASSPYRSGLERTMNTEAFF; DNA: TGTGCCAGCTCACCATATAGGTCGGGACTCGAAAGGACCATGAACACTGAAGCTTTCTTT
V: TRBV10-3; size: NA; D: TRBD1; J: TRBJ2-3; CDR3: CAIRGDRGFTDTQYF; DNA: TGTGCCATCAGGGGGGACAGGGGGTTCACAGATACGCAGTATTTT
V: TRBV4-1; size: NA; D: TRBD2; J: TRBJ2-3; CDR3: CASSPQGRLAGSQDTQYF; DNA: TGCGCCAGCAGCCCCCAAGGGAGACTAGCGGGGTCGCAGGATACGCAGTATTTT
V: TRBV5-5; size: once; D: TRBD1; J: TRBJ1-5; CDR3: CASSDTGTGYNQPQHF; DNA: TGTGCCAGCAGCGATACCGGGACAGGGTACAATCAGCCCCAGCATTTT
V: TRBV10-3; size: once; D: TRBD1; J: TRBJ1-1; CDR3: CAIRGTGIQAFF; DNA: TGTGCCATCAGGGGGACAGGGATCCAAGCTTTCTTT
V: TRBV7-9; size: NA; D: NA; J: TRBJ2-7; CDR3: CASSLAGGYYEQYF; DNA: TGTGCCAGCAGCTTAGCGGGGGGTTACTACGAGCAGTACTTC
V: TRBV6-1; size: NA; D: NA; J: TRBJ1-1; CDR3: CASSEGRGGGRTEAFF; DNA: TGTGCCAGCAGTGAAGGACGGGGAGGCGGACGTACTGAAGCTTTCTTT
V: TRBV5-1; size: NA; D: TRBD1; J: TRBJ2-2; CDR3: CASSLEGDRDGELFF; DNA: TGCGCCAGCAGCTTGGAGGGGGACAGGGACGGGGAGCTGTTTTTT
V: TRBV5-1; size: NA; D: NA; J: TRBJ1-3; CDR3: CASSFELAGNTIYF; DNA: TGCGCCAGCAGCTTCGAATTAGCTGGAAACACCATATATTTT
V: TRBV6-4; size: NA; D: NA; J: TRBJ2-1; CDR3: CASSDWASGVNEQFF; DNA: TGTGCCAGCAGTGACTGGGCTAGTGGAGTCAATGAGCAGTTCTTC
V: TRBV5-4; size: few; D: TRBD2; J: TRBJ2-2; CDR3: CASSLIGLAGTSGELFF; DNA: TGTGCCAGCAGCTTGATTGGACTAGCGGGGACAAGCGGGGAGCTGTTTTTT
V: TRBV10-3; size: NA; D: NA; J: TRBJ2-2; CDR3: CAISESRWMTGELFF; DNA: TGTGCCATCAGTGAGTCTAGGTGGATGACCGGGGAGCTGTTTTTT
V: TRBV5-5; size: once; D: NA; J: TRBJ1-1; CDR3: CASSLLIPPQAFF; DNA: TGTGCCAGCAGCTTGTTGATCCCTCCTCAAGCTTTCTTT
V: TRBV5-1; size: once; D: NA; J: TRBJ1-1; CDR3: CASSLDREHTEAFF; DNA: TGCGCCAGCAGCTTGGACAGGGAACACACTGAAGCTTTCTTT
V: TRBV19; size: NA; D: NA; J: TRBJ1-2; CDR3: CASSPRIEEGYTF; DNA: TGTGCCAGTAGTCCGAGAATCGAGGAGGGCTACACCTTC
V: TRBV5-4; size: NA; D: TRBD2; J: TRBJ2-5; CDR3: CASSLGLAQGETQYF; DNA: TGTGCCAGCAGCTTGGGACTAGCCCAGGGAGAGACCCAGTACTTC
V: TRBV6-1; size: few; D: NA; J: TRBJ1-6; CDR3: CASRRLVLAALHF; DNA: TGTGCCAGCAGGAGACTGGTGTTGGCGGCCCTCCACTTT
V: TRBV25-1; size: NA; D: NA; J: TRBJ2-1; CDR3: CASSEYPINNEQFF; DNA: TGTGCCAGCAGTGAATACCCCATTAACAATGAGCAGTTCTTC
V: TRBV18; size: NA; D: NA; J: TRBJ1-2; CDR3: CASSPVTPADNYGYTF; DNA: TGTGCCAGCTCACCAGTCACCCCGGCAGATAACTATGGCTACACCTTC
V: TRBV15; size: NA; D: NA; J: TRBJ1-1; CDR3: CATSSRTVKSTEAFF; DNA: TGTGCCACCAGCTCCCGGACAGTGAAGAGCACTGAAGCTTTCTTT
V: TRBV4-2; size: NA; D: NA; J: TRBJ2-2; CDR3: CASSPFLNGAGELFF; DNA: TGTGCCAGCAGCCCGTTTTTGAATGGCGCCGGGGAGCTGTTTTTT
V: TRBV10-3; size: NA; D: TRBD1; J: TRBJ2-2; CDR3: CAISGDRGENTGELFF; DNA: TGTGCCATCAGTGGGGACAGGGGGGAGAACACCGGGGAGCTGTTTTTT
V: TRBV2; size: NA; D: TRBD1; J: TRBJ1-4; CDR3: CASSDSDRSFNEKLFF; DNA: TGTGCCAGCAGTGACTCGGACAGGTCCTTCAATGAAAAACTGTTTTTT
V: TRBV18; size: NA; D: NA; J: TRBJ1-1; CDR3: CASSPQGMNTEAFF; DNA: TGTGCCAGCTCACCACAGGGGATGAACACTGAAGCTTTCTTT
V: TRBV5-1; size: NA; D: TRBD1; J: TRBJ1-1; CDR3: CASSFPGGPNTEAFF; DNA: TGCGCCAGCAGCTTCCCAGGGGGTCCGAACACTGAAGCTTTCTTT
V: TRBV7-8; size: NA; D: TRBD2; J: TRBJ2-2; CDR3: CASSFPASGSTGELFF; DNA: TGTGCCAGCAGCTTCCCGGCTAGCGGGAGCACCGGGGAGCTGTTTTTT
V: TRBV28; size: NA; D: NA; J: TRBJ1-1; CDR3: CASSAGALNTEAFF; DNA: TGTGCCAGCAGTGCCGGGGCCCTGAACACTGAAGCTTTCTTT
V: TRBV30; size: few; D: NA; J: TRBJ1-1; CDR3: CAWSRQVAEAFF; DNA: TGTGCCTGGAGTCGACAGGTTGCTGAAGCTTTCTTT
V: TRBV27; size: once; D: TRBD2; J: TRBJ2-1; CDR3: CASSSPGLAHNEQFF; DNA: TGTGCCAGCAGCTCCCCGGGACTAGCTCACAATGAGCAGTTCTTC
V: TRBV6-5; size: NA; D: TRBD1; J: TRBJ2-7; CDR3: CASRQGSGEQYF; DNA: TGTGCCAGCCGACAGGGGTCAGGCGAGCAGTACTTC
V: TRBV5-1; size: NA; D: NA; J: TRBJ2-3; CDR3: CASTPTASATDTQYF; DNA: TGCGCCAGCACCCCGACGGCTAGCGCCACAGATACGCAGTATTTT
V: TRBV7-2; size: NA; D: TRBD1; J: TRBJ1-2; CDR3: CASSPDRDGYTF; DNA: TGTGCCAGCAGCCCGGACAGGGATGGCTACACCTTC
V: TRBV28; size: NA; D: TRBD1; J: TRBJ2-7; CDR3: CASSKTGTGVYEQYF; DNA: TGTGCCAGCAGCAAGACCGGGACAGGGGTCTACGAGCAGTACTTC
V: TRBV6-6; size: NA; D: NA; J: TRBJ1-3; CDR3: CASSYLQVSGNTIYF; DNA: TGTGCCAGCAGTTACCTACAGGTCTCTGGAAACACCATATATTTT
V: TRBV5-1; size: few; D: TRBD1; J: TRBJ2-2; CDR3: CASSGGVVTGELFF; DNA: TGCGCCAGCTCAGGGGGTGTGGTGACCGGGGAGCTGTTTTTT
V: TRBV6-5; size: NA; D: TRBD1; J: TRBJ1-5; CDR3: CASRRTGRNQPQHF; DNA: TGTGCCAGCAGGAGGACAGGGCGAAATCAGCCCCAGCATTTT